This T cell receptor beta chain was retrieved from a study of blood T cells in healthy people across ages (dated by TCRdb to about 2015). Regarding the research as a whole: In model experiments, template switching captured roughly one uniquely barcoded TCR beta cDNA molecule for every two T cells. Donors of different ages were randomly distributed across sequencing lanes to avoid experimental bias. Donors were grouped into four age groups: young (average approximately 15 years), middle-aged (less than 40), aged (around 60) and long-lived (just over 80). For two donors (one aged 18 to 30 and one aged 80 or older), the study analyzed two additional independent replicas of 1 million unique cDNA reads from the same blood draw. To track age-related changes in TCR beta repertoire diversity, the study relied on deep sequencing normalized with unique cDNA molecular identifiers. The research as a whole found: Estimates of total diversity from one million sequenced T cells were regarded as lower bounds and underestimates. The percentage of naive T cells measured by flow cytometry correlated strongly with observed TCR beta diversity. Donor CMV infection status was unknown, potentially confounding age-related changes in expanded clonotypes. The long-lived group showed more naive CD4+ T cells, fewer expanded clones and increased TCR diversity than the aged group, suggesting age selection. As age increased, observed TCR beta diversity per million T cells dropped in a roughly linear way, and a significant reduction was already evident by age 40. Bulk unsorted PBMC profiling prevented conclusive comparison of naive and antigen-experienced compartments.

This clonotype was counted only a few times. The specificity of this receptor is unknown. No quality values exist for individual bases; no much larger clone is one base distant. Donors were roughly 40 systemically healthy Caucasian individuals from Russia aged roughly 6 to 90 years. About 10 milliliters of peripheral blood were collected from each donor into EDTA-treated Vacutainer tubes. Ficoll-Paque density-gradient centrifugation was used to isolate PBMCs, with at least 6 million per sample. Trizol reagent was used to extract total RNA from the PBMCs, yielding at least 5 micrograms per sample. For every donor, an aliquot of PBMCs went through flow cytometry to measure the percentages of naive CD45RAhigh/CD27high T cells. Library generation was performed with 5' RACE. Reads for this sample came from an Illumina HiSeq 2500. The second PCR ran for about 6 to 12 cycles and used a J-beta primer mix along with a sample-barcoded 5' primer. A unique molecular identifier was introduced onto each TCR beta cDNA molecule by a template-switch 5' adaptor carrying 12 random nucleotides. At least 2.5 million CDR3-containing paired-end reads were obtained from each sample. First-strand cDNA was synthesized from all RNA with the Mint cDNA synthesis kit, primed by a TRBC-specific oligonucleotide. Following uracil-DNA glycosylase treatment, a first 18-cycle PCR with universal primers M1SS and BC2_uni_R was performed on all cDNA. On the study's bioinformatics: Normalization of each sample was performed by random selection of 1 million high-quality reads, each carrying a distinct molecular identifier. Instead of being binned into consensus sequences, reads that shared molecular identifiers were thrown out. MiTCR, with a Q25 quality threshold and the strictest error-elimination algorithm, was used for CDR3 identification, clonotype clustering and error correction. Lower-bound total TCR beta diversity was estimated with a nonparametric unseen species model using Euler transformation. TCRdb ran its own pipeline on the public reads, namely fastp trimming at Q25 and MiXCR clone calling, and kept in-frame beta chains. Entries are consolidated by CDR3 protein sequence, retaining the most common genes and DNA. The V and J calls and clone size are TCRdb's, not the authors'. This sample gives 650,000 to 950,000 distinct CDR3 sequences in total; around two fifths of them show up just once. The top ten hold nearly 20% of the sample.

From the cysteine through the phenylalanine, the CDR3 covers 16 amino acids. The entry retains the CDR3 DNA only, 48 bases that are in frame from base 1. The germline V gene specifies LGHNA as CDR1 and YSLEER as CDR2. V loses 0 bases at its end and J loses 4 bases; junction bases beyond the gene matches: 9. Sequencing was performed on blood. This TCR came from a man in his sixties in good health. The sequence joins TRBV4-3 to TRBJ2-7; 7 bases in the middle match TRBD1. The DNA sequence is TGCGCCAGCAGCCAAGATAAGGGGGCAGGGGCGTACGAGCAGTACTTC. This encodes CASSQDKGAGAYEQYF.